These 2 T cell receptor beta chains share one sample of origin, sequenced in a study of blood T cell repertoires in COVID-19. Measured with immunoSEQ multiplex PCR; TCRdb has only the in-frame clones, and not every one. The sample yields 39,000 or so clones, 83% seen once. Source material: peripheral blood. The receptor source for this set is an elderly woman with active or convalescent COVID-19.

This clone appeared a few times. V and J are TRBV5-1 and TRBJ1-2; D call uncertain. Looked up from germline, CDR1 is SGHRS and CDR2 is YFSETQ. This CDR3 has 15 amino acids. V lost 2 bases, J lost 5 bases, and 16 bases lay in between. Here the CDR3 DNA reads TGCGCCAGCAGCTTCCTCGACACGGGAATATATGGCTACACCTTC. Translated: CASSFLDTGIYGYTF.

About this clone: This same CDR3 is encoded by further DNA sequences in the sample. The chain couples TRBV5-1 to TRBJ2-3; the match to TRBD2 covers 11 bases. The CDR3 is 18 amino acids. The germline V gene has CDR1 SGHRS and CDR2 YFSETQ. V lost 2 bases and J lost 4; bases outside the gene matches: 12. CDR3 nucleotide sequence: TGCGCCAGCAGCTTACAACAAATAGCGGGAGGGGGGTCAGATACGCAGTATTTT. This encodes CASSLQQIAGGGSDTQYF.